The T cell receptor (beta chain) under discussion was sequenced for a study of PD-L1 blockade in urothelial cancer. About the study: Median T cell yield from blood was 110,000 to 150,000.

TCRdb keeps only in-frame clones here, not all; method: immunoSEQ multiplex PCR. Of under 55,000 clones listed, over 75% were seen once; the top ten hold about 5.8%. The germline V gene encodes CDR1 LGHNA and CDR2 YSLEER. V was clipped by 4 bases and J by 7 bases; unmatched bases: 12. CDR3 length: 15 residues. V usage is TRBV4-3 and J usage is TRBJ1-2, with 7 bases identical to TRBD1. The input for sequencing was PBMCs, taken around atezolizumab (anti-PD-L1) treatment. The clonotype was recovered from a man aged 35-49 years with urothelial cancer. The CDR3 DNA sequence: TGCGCCAGCAGCCGATCAACGGGGACAGAGGGTGGCTACACCTTC. Protein sequence: CASSRSTGTEGGYTF.